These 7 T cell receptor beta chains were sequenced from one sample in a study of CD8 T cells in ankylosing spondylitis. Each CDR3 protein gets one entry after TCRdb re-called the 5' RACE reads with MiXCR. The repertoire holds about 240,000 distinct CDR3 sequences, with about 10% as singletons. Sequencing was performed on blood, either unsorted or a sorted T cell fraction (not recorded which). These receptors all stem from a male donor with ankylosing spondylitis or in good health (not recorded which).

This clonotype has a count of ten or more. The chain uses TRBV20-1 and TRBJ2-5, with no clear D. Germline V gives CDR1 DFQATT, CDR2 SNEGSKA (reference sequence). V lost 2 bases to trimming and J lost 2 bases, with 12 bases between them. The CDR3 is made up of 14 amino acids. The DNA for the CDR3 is TGCAGTGCTAGACCCCCCAGTCTACAAGAGACCCAGTACTTC. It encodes CSARPPSLQETQYF.

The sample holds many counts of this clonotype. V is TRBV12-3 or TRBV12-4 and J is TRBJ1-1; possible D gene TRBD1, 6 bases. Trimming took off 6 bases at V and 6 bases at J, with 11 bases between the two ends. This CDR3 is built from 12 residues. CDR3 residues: CASRARGAEAFF. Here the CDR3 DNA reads TGTGCCAGCAGGGCCAGGGGCGCTGAAGCTTTCTTT.

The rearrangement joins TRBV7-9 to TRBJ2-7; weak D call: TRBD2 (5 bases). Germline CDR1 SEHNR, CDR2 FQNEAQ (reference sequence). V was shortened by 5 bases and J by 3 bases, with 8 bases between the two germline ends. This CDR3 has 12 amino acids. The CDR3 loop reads CASSNRDYEQYF. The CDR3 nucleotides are TGTGCCAGCAGCAACCGGGACTACGAGCAGTACTTC.

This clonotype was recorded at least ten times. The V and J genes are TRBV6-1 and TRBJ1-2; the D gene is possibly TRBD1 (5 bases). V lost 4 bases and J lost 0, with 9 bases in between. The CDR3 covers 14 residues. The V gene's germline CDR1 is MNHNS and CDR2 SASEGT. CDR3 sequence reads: CASSVDSSNYGYTF. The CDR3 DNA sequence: TGTGCCAGCAGTGTTGACAGCTCTAACTATGGCTACACCTTC.

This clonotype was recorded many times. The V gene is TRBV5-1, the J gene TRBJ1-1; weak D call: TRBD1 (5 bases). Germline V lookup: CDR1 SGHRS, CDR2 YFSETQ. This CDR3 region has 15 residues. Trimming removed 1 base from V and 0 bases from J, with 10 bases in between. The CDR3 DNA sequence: TGCGCCAGCAGCTTGTGGCAGGGAATGAACACTGAAGCTTTCTTT. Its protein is CASSLWQGMNTEAFF. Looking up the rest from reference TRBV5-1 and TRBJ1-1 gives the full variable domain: KAGVTQTPRYLIKTRGQQVTLSCSPISGHRSVSWYQQTPGQGLQFLFEYFSETQRNKGNFPGRFSGRQFSNSRSEMNVSTLELGDSALYLCASSLWQGMNTEAFFGQGTRLTVV.

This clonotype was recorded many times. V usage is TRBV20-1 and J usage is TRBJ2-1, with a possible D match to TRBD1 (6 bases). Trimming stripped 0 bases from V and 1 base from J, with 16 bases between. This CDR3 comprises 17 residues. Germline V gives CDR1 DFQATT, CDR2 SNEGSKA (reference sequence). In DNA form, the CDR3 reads TGCAGTGCTAGAGATCGGGGACAACGCGGGTCCTACAATGAGCAGTTCTTC. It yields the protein CSARDRGQRGSYNEQFF.

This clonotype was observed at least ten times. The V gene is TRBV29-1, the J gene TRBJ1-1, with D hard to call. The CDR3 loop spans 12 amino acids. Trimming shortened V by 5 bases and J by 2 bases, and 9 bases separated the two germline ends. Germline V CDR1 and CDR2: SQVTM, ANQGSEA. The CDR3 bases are TGCAGCGTTTCGGAAATTAACACTGAAGCTTTCTTT. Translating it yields CSVSEINTEAFF.